One sample yielded the 30 T cell receptor beta chains listed below, sequenced in a study of neurological immune-mediated disorders. TCRdb processed the 5' RACE reads anew with MiXCR; each CDR3 protein has one entry. The sample has about 59,000 distinct CDR3 sequences, approximately 25% seen once. Time point here: technical triplicate 2. Sequenced input: PBMCs. These receptor sequences come from a man aged 60 to 75 with HTLV-1-associated myelopathy (HAM/TSP).

This clonotype has ten or more counts. The V gene is TRBV4-1, the J gene TRBJ2-5; D unclear. In germline, CDR1 is MGHRA, CDR2 YSYEKL. Trimming removed 0 bases at V and 1 base at J, with 6 bases between. The CDR3 is 14 amino acids. As DNA, the CDR3 is TGCGCCAGCAGCCAAGACGGTACCCAAGAGACCCAGTACTTC. Translation: CASSQDGTQETQYF.

This chain connects TRBV20-1 to TRBJ2-5; TRBD2 agrees at 9 bases. This CDR3 spans 14 amino acids. Germline CDR1 and CDR2: DFQATT and SNEGSKA (reference sequence). V dropped 1 base and J dropped 4; count of bases not matched to a gene: 4. The CDR3 coding sequence is TGCAGTGCTAGAGGGGCGGGAGGGGTAGAGACCCAGTACTTC. Amino acid sequence: CSARGAGGVETQYF.

This clonotype appeared many times. The rearrangement uses TRBV6-5 and TRBJ1-6; D is possibly TRBD1 (5 bases). The germline V and J ends were trimmed by 0 bases and 6 bases, with 12 bases remaining between them. The CDR3 contains 16 residues. CDR1 is MNHEY, CDR2 SVGAGI, per germline. The CDR3 loop is CASSYSSGRGNSPLHF. The CDR3 bases are TGTGCCAGCAGTTACTCGTCAGGGAGGGGTAATTCACCCCTCCACTTT.

This clonotype was counted ten times or more. The rearrangement joins TRBV7-2 to TRBJ1-5; D gene ambiguous. The V and J ends lost 1 base and 5 bases respectively, with 3 bases between them. The germline V gene has CDR1 SGHTA and CDR2 FQGNSA. This CDR3 comprises 12 residues. CDR3 residues: CASSLDHQPQHF. The CDR3 nucleotides read TGTGCCAGCAGCTTAGACCATCAGCCCCAGCATTTT.

This chain uses TRBV10-3 with TRBJ2-3; no clear D. CDR3 size: 14 residues. Germline assignment: CDR1 ENHRY and CDR2 SYGVKD. Trimming took off 0 bases at V and 6 bases at J, with 10 bases between the two ends. The CDR3 reads CAISESKPYDTQYF. CDR3 DNA: TGTGCCATCAGTGAGTCGAAACCGTACGATACGCAGTATTTT.

This clonotype turned up a few times. The chain joins TRBV12-3 or TRBV12-4 to TRBJ2-1, with 7 bases matching TRBD2. Trimming at V came to 5 bases and at J to 11 bases, leaving 15 bases not matched to a gene. The CDR3 is 15 amino acids. The CDR3 sequence is CASSEAKRSGTKQFF. The CDR3 DNA follows: TGTGCCAGCAGTGAAGCGAAGAGATCGGGGACTAAGCAGTTCTTC.

There are many counts of this clonotype. Just one base apart from a much larger clone, this may be a read error. The genes are TRBV4-2 and TRBJ2-2, with no clear D. The CDR3 has 14 residues. V was trimmed by 0 bases and J by 4 bases, leaving 6 bases between them. Germline-derived CDR1 and CDR2 are LGHNA and YNFKEQ. The CDR3: CASSQDVSTGELFF. The CDR3 nucleotides read TGTGCCAGCAGCCAAGATGTTAGCACCGGGGAGCTGTTTTTT.

This clonotype occurred many times. This chain joins TRBV5-1 and TRBJ2-2, with 7 bases fitting TRBD2. The V segment lost 5 bases and the J segment 7 bases; nucleotides outside the gene matches: 26. This CDR3 has 20 residues. Looked up from germline, CDR1 is SGHRS and CDR2 is YFSETQ. The CDR3 DNA reads as TGCGCCAGCAGACAGTCAGCGGGACCTCGAGCGTTGAGAGCTAGCGGGGAGCTGTTTTTT. It yields the protein CASRQSAGPRALRASGELFF.

The table lists this clonotype with many counts. The chain uses TRBV12-3 or TRBV12-4 and TRBJ2-1; D may be TRBD2 (6 bases). Trimming left V 6 bases short and J 4 bases short, with 16 bases between. The CDR3 length is 15 residues. CDR3 sequence: CASRPLAGGYNEQFF. CDR3 sequence (DNA): TGTGCCAGCAGGCCACTAGCAGGAGGGTACAATGAGCAGTTCTTC.

The CDR3 region is CASSRDQTDTQYF. In DNA form, the CDR3 reads TGTGCCAGCAGTCGGGACCAAACAGATACGCAGTATTTT. The rearrangement links TRBV12-3 or TRBV12-4 to TRBJ2-3; either TRBD1 or TRBD2 may supply D (5 bases each). Trimming removed 5 bases from V and 3 bases from J, with 9 bases in between. The CDR3 totals 13 residues.

This clonotype was seen many times. The rearrangement joins TRBV7-9 to TRBJ2-7, with unresolved D. Germline V gene data show CDR1 as SEHNR and CDR2 as FQNEAQ (reference sequence). The CDR3 is made up of 13 amino acids. Trimming stripped 3 bases from V and 2 bases from J, with 8 bases between. CDR3 DNA: TGTGCCAGCAGCTTGCGCAGTACCTACGAGCAGTACTTC. This encodes CASSLRSTYEQYF.

This clonotype appeared many times. This chain links TRBV7-3 with TRBJ2-3; the match to TRBD2 covers 8 bases. This CDR3 comprises 15 residues. Germline V gene sequence: CDR1 SGHTA, CDR2 FQGTGA. The V segment lost 5 bases and the J segment 5 bases; nucleotides outside the gene matches: 9. The DNA of the CDR3 is TGTGCCAGCAGCCCCTCAGCGGGAGTGCGAGATACGCAGTATTTT. This gives the protein CASSPSAGVRDTQYF.

This clonotype was seen repeatedly, ten times or more. This chain joins TRBV10-3 and TRBJ2-5, with 11 bases matching TRBD2. CDR3 length equals 18 residues. In germline, CDR1 is ENHRY, CDR2 SYGVKD. The V and J ends lost 0 bases and 4 bases, in that order; junction bases with no gene match: 10. CDR3 sequence (DNA): TGTGCCATCAGTGAGTCGGTCTTGCTAGCGGGAGGACGAGAGACCCAGTACTTC. Protein: CAISESVLLAGGRETQYF.

The chain links TRBV20-1 to TRBJ2-7; 11 nucleotides align to TRBD2. The CDR3 is 14 residues long. The germline gives CDR1 DFQATT, CDR2 SNEGSKA (reference sequence). V trimming: 5 bases; J trimming: 3 bases; junction bases outside the gene matches: 6. DNA for the CDR3: TGCAGTGCTCAACTTCTAGCGGGAGGCTACGAGCAGTACTTC. The encoded protein is CSAQLLAGGYEQYF.

V usage is TRBV7-9 and J usage is TRBJ2-7; 12 positions agree with TRBD1. V was pared by 1 base and J by 6 bases, with 7 bases of the junction left unmatched. CDR1 is SEHNR and CDR2 is FQNEAQ in the germline V gene (reference sequence). The CDR3 is 16 amino acids. The CDR3 region is CASSLGSGTGGLEQYF. In DNA, the CDR3 is TGTGCCAGCAGCTTAGGATCCGGGACAGGGGGCCTCGAGCAGTACTTC.

This clonotype was seen repeatedly, ten times or more. CDR3 protein: CASSWGQGTRETQYF. The DNA of the CDR3 is TGTGCCAGCAGCTGGGGACAGGGGACCAGGGAGACCCAGTACTTC. The chain combines TRBV5-4 with TRBJ2-5; 10 bases agree with TRBD1. The length of the CDR3 is 15 residues. Germline assignment: CDR1 SGHNT and CDR2 YYREEE (reference sequence). The junction had 7 bases not matched to a gene; V was cut back by 3 bases and J by 5 bases.

This rearrangement joins TRBV2 to TRBJ2-7; D not certain. CDR3 length equals 12 residues. V lost 4 bases and J lost 7, with 11 bases in between. In germline, CDR1 is SNHLY, CDR2 FYNNEI. The CDR3 sequence: CASSGMDVEQYF. For the CDR3, the DNA is TGTGCCAGCAGTGGAATGGACGTGGAGCAGTACTTC. Full variable domain (remainder filled in from reference TRBV2 and TRBJ2-7): EPEVTQTPSHQVTQMGQEVILRCVPISNHLYFYWYRQILGQKVEFLVSFYNNEISEKSEIFDDQFSVERPDGSNFTLKIRSTKLEDSAMYFCASSGMDVEQYFGPGTRLTVT.

This clonotype occurred many times. J is TRBJ2-5 and V is TRBV5-1; D may be TRBD2 (7 bases). Germline V gene sequence: CDR1 SGHRS, CDR2 YFSETQ. The length of the CDR3 is 18 residues. V lost 4 bases to trimming and J lost 1 base, with 23 bases between them. The DNA of the CDR3 is TGCGCCAGCAGCCCTCTGGGGGCTAGCGGCAGCCCCCAAGAGACCCAGTACTTC. Its protein is CASSPLGASGSPQETQYF.

This clonotype came up many times. Here the CDR3 DNA reads TGTGCCAGCAGCTTAAGGTCTCCCATGAACACTGAAGCTTTCTTT. Translated: CASSLRSPMNTEAFF. The chain has TRBV7-3 and TRBJ1-1; D remains ambiguous. V shed 1 base and J shed 0 bases, with 9 bases lying between them. The CDR3 is made up of 15 amino acids. The germline V gene has CDR1 SGHTA and CDR2 FQGTGA.

Many counts were recorded for this clonotype. The CDR3 DNA sequence: TGCAGTGCCGGCGAGGCCGGCACGGGTACTGAAGCTTTCTTT. It yields the protein CSAGEAGTGTEAFF. The chain carries TRBV20-1 and TRBJ1-1; D is uncertain. Deletions cut 6 bases from V and 5 bases from J, with 19 bases between. The CDR3 extends over 14 amino acids. The germline V gene has CDR1 DFQATT and CDR2 SNEGSKA (reference sequence).

The V gene is TRBV24-1, the J gene TRBJ1-1; a weak D match, TRBD1 (5 bases). This CDR3 comprises 11 residues. Germline V lookup: CDR1 KGHDR, CDR2 SFDVKD. The V end was cut by 9 bases, the J end by 8 bases, with 12 bases between. The DNA of the CDR3 is TGTGCCACCCGGGGCGGAGGCGAAGCTTTCTTT. Encoded protein: CATRGGGEAFF.

This clonotype is a singleton in its sample. The V call is TRBV29-1, the J call TRBJ2-1; D ambiguous. Trimming removed 5 bases at V and 6 bases at J, with 11 bases between. Germline-derived CDR1 and CDR2 are SQVTM and ANQGSEA. The CDR3 has 12 residues. In nucleotides, the CDR3 is TGCAGCGTTCGGTCTCCCCTCAATGAGCAGTTCTTC. This translates into CSVRSPLNEQFF.

V and J are TRBV20-1 and TRBJ1-2, with TRBD1 as a possible D gene (6 bases). Trimming shortened V by 3 bases and J by 2 bases, and 19 bases separated the two germline ends. CDR1 and CDR2 (germline): DFQATT, SNEGSKA (reference sequence). The length of the CDR3 is 16 residues. CDR3 protein: CSASPGQKLGNYGYTF. Written as DNA, the CDR3 is TGCAGTGCTAGCCCGGGACAAAAATTGGGGAACTATGGCTACACCTTC.

This clonotype was observed many times. The gene calls are TRBV21-1 and TRBJ2-2; the table's D call TRBD1 went unverified against the DNA. TRBV21-1 is a pseudogene. This CDR3 contains 17 residues. The CDR3 sequence is CASSLLRWRGRTGELFF. CDR3 DNA: TGTGCCAGCAGCCTCCTCCGTTGGCGGGGACGTACCGGGGAGCTGTTTTTT.

This clonotype has a handful of counts. The rearrangement links TRBV6-6 to TRBJ1-5, with D unresolved. CDR1 MNHNY and CDR2 SVGAGI come from the germline V gene (reference sequence). Trimming left V 10 bases short and J 0 bases short, with 13 bases between. The CDR3 totals 14 residues. In DNA form, the CDR3 reads TGTGCCACCTCTGGGGTTTATAGCAATCAGCCCCAGCATTTT. This sequence encodes CATSGVYSNQPQHF.

This clonotype showed up many times. The J gene is TRBJ2-3, the V gene TRBV24-1; TRBD1 agrees at 7 bases. Germline trimming cut 5 bases from V and 3 bases from J; bases unmatched to any gene: 16. The CDR3 is made up of 18 amino acids. CDR1 KGHDR and CDR2 SFDVKD come from the germline V gene. The chain's CDR3 is CATSGIPLTGVATDTQYF. Here the CDR3 DNA reads TGTGCCACCAGTGGGATACCCCTCACAGGGGTCGCAACAGATACGCAGTATTTT.

This clonotype is labeled as medium-sized. V and J are TRBV20-1 and TRBJ2-1; D might be TRBD2 (6 bases). V was trimmed by 4 bases and J by 8 bases, leaving 12 bases between them. This CDR3 has 12 residues. CDR1 is DFQATT, CDR2 SNEGSKA, per germline (reference sequence). The CDR3 region is CSATPRLDEQFF. DNA of the CDR3: TGCAGTGCTACCCCCCGACTAGATGAGCAGTTCTTC.

The chain employs TRBV5-1 and TRBJ1-5, with TRBD1 identical over 7 bases. Looked up from germline, CDR1 is SGHRS and CDR2 is YFSETQ. The junction had 18 bases not matched to a gene; V was cut back by 4 bases and J by 5 bases. The CDR3 is 18 residues long. In nucleotides, the CDR3 is TGCGCCAGCAGCCCAATTCCCCCCATGACAGGGCAATATCAGCCCCAGCATTTT. Translated, it gives CASSPIPPMTGQYQPQHF.

On this clonotype itself: The conserved closing phenylalanine or tryptophan is absent in this CDR3, likely reflecting a read error. The gene calls are TRBV11-2 and TRBJ2-1, with 8 positions matching TRBD1. With V trimmed by 0 bases and J by 1 base, 2 bases remained unmatched. The CDR3 is made up of 16 amino acids. The germline CDR1 and CDR2 sequences are SGHAT and FQNNGV. The CDR3 coding sequence is TGTGCCAGCAGCTTAGATGGACAGGGATCCTACAATGAGCAGTTCTTA. Residues: CASSLDGQGSYNEQFL.

V gene TRBV5-1 combines with J gene TRBJ2-3; 13 bases are a match to TRBD2. V dropped 7 bases and J dropped 11; count of bases not matched to a gene: 7. Germline lookup yields CDR1 SGHRS and CDR2 YFSETQ. The length of the CDR3 is 13 residues. In DNA form, the CDR3 reads TGCGCCAGCCTAACTAGCGGGGGGGACGAGCAGTATTTT. This sequence encodes CASLTSGGDEQYF.